The present entry profiles one T cell receptor beta chain with its context. The record originates from a study of T cell changes during pregnancy in multiple sclerosis. The repertoire was sequenced with immunoSEQ multiplex PCR; TCRdb's copy has only in-frame clones and lacks some. In the table there are fewer than 65,000 clones, roughly 89% of which are singletons. This clonotype was sampled from a female donor in good health, enrolled as a control in a pregnancy study. The sample was peripheral blood, taken after pregnancy.

CDR3 DNA: TGTGCCAGCAGTGGGGGGCAGACCAAAAACATTCAGTACTTC. Amino acid sequence: CASSGGQTKNIQYF. The J gene is TRBJ2-4, the V gene TRBV2; D may be TRBD1 (6 bases). This CDR3 region has 14 residues. Germline CDR1 and CDR2: SNHLY and FYNNEI. The V end was cut by 4 bases, the J end by 2 bases, with 9 bases between.